Sequencing of this T cell receptor (beta chain) was carried out in a study of T cells in Graves' hyperthyroidism and ophthalmopathy. Looked up from germline, CDR1 is LGHDT and CDR2 is YNNKEL (reference sequence). V was clipped by 1 base and J by 9 bases, with 10 bases between them. This CDR3 has 13 amino acids. Exclusion of patients followed from uncontrolled infection, other autoimmune disease, pregnancy or lactation. Using approximately 10 ml of fresh peripheral blood, PBMCs were prepared. Template material for amplifying TCR beta CDR3 regions consisted of RNA transcripts. TCR CDR3 regions were first amplified by RT-PCR with HTBI primers. TCRdb passed the multiplex PCR reads through MiXCR, listing each CDR3 protein once. This sample has a few hundred thousand distinct CDR3 sequences, with approximately 14% found just once.

The material sequenced was blood. The chain recombines TRBV3-1 with TRBJ2-1, with D possibly matching TRBD2 (5 bases). The sequence derives from a woman aged 25 to 39 with Graves' hyperthyroidism. The DNA of the CDR3 is TGTGCCAGCAGCCAAGTTCTAGAGGGTGAGCAGTTCTTC. As protein: CASSQVLEGEQFF.